A selection of T cell receptor beta chains follows, all from one sample in a study of blood T cell repertoires in COVID-19. Using immunoSEQ multiplex PCR, the repertoire was profiled, and TCRdb retains in-frame clones only, with some absent. The table lists some 100,000 clones, around 88% of them singletons. Sequenced input: peripheral blood. Receptor source: a man aged 50-59 years with COVID-19, enrolled during active disease. CDR3s include the opening cysteine and the closing phenylalanine or tryptophan. The D gene is left open where the match is weak. Size is stated for part of the rows, as once, few or many counts, or as a class when the clone is expanded.

CDR3: CASTYPGTVNYGYTF; DNA: TGTGCCAGCACCTACCCCGGGACAGTAAACTATGGCTACACCTTC; size: -; V: TRBV6-5; J: TRBJ1-2; D: TRBD1
CDR3: CSVRTGVNSPLHF; DNA: TGCAGCGTGCGGACAGGGGTTAATTCACCCCTCCACTTT; size: few; V: TRBV29-1; J: TRBJ1-6; D: TRBD1
CDR3: CASSLGWGADTQYF; DNA: TGTGCCAGCAGCTTAGGATGGGGAGCAGATACGCAGTATTTT; size: -; V: TRBV7-9; J: TRBJ2-3; D: -
CDR3: CSVGGAVASADTDTQYF; DNA: TGCAGCGTTGGGGGTGCGGTGGCTAGCGCCGACACAGATACGCAGTATTTT; size: -; V: TRBV29-1; J: TRBJ2-3; D: -
CDR3: CASSPRGSGNTIYF; DNA: TGTGCCAGCAGCCCCCGCGGCTCTGGAAACACCATATATTTT; size: -; V: TRBV3-1/TRBV3-2; J: TRBJ1-3; D: -
CDR3: CASSFRPGLAGGRFF; DNA: TGTGCCAGCAGTTTCCGCCCGGGACTAGCGGGGGGTCGGTTCTTC; size: -; V: TRBV28; J: TRBJ2-1; D: TRBD2
CDR3: CAISERENEKLFF; DNA: TGTGCCATCAGTGAGAGGGAGAATGAAAAACTGTTTTTT; size: once; V: TRBV10-3; J: TRBJ1-4; D: -
CDR3: CASSQAVAGVTEAFF; DNA: TGTGCCAGCAGCCAAGCAGTGGCAGGGGTGACTGAAGCTTTCTTT; size: -; V: TRBV3-1/TRBV3-2; J: TRBJ1-1; D: -
CDR3: CASSRGGVYNSPLHF; DNA: TGCGCCAGCAGTCGTGGGGGCGTTTATAATTCACCCCTCCACTTT; size: -; V: TRBV5-1; J: TRBJ1-6; D: -
CDR3: CASSPGQGIGNTIYF; DNA: TGTGCCAGCAGCCCCGGACAGGGCATTGGAAACACCATATATTTT; size: -; V: TRBV9; J: TRBJ1-3; D: TRBD1
CDR3: CASRDRLVTEAFF; DNA: TGTGCCAGCAGGGACAGATTGGTCACTGAAGCTTTCTTT; size: -; V: TRBV2; J: TRBJ1-1; D: -
CDR3: CASSYRPGQGNSPLHF; DNA: TGTGCCAGCAGCTACAGACCGGGACAGGGTAATTCACCCCTCCACTTT; size: -; V: TRBV6-5; J: TRBJ1-6; D: TRBD1
CDR3: CASSPDREVRYYGYTF; DNA: TGTGCCAGCAGCCCCGATCGGGAGGTTAGGTACTATGGCTACACCTTC; size: -; V: TRBV7-2; J: TRBJ1-2; D: -
CDR3: CASSVDGQGIYGYTF; DNA: TGTGCCAGCAGCGTAGACGGACAGGGAATTTATGGCTACACCTTC; size: -; V: TRBV9; J: TRBJ1-2; D: TRBD1
CDR3: CAISDTRGGADEKLFF; DNA: TGTGCCATCAGTGACACCCGCGGGGGCGCAGATGAAAAACTGTTTTTT; size: -; V: TRBV10-3; J: TRBJ1-4; D: -
CDR3: CASSRSRVYEKLFF; DNA: TGTGCCAGCAGTCGGTCCCGGGTTTATGAAAAACTGTTTTTT; size: -; V: TRBV6-5; J: TRBJ1-4; D: -
CDR3: CASSFLAGGSRGTGELFF; DNA: TGTGCCAGCAGCTTTCTAGCGGGGGGCTCTCGAGGCACCGGGGAGCTGTTTTTT; size: -; V: TRBV7-6; J: TRBJ2-2; D: TRBD2
CDR3: CATSGQGVTDTQYF; DNA: TGTGCCACCAGTGGCCAGGGGGTCACAGATACGCAGTATTTT; size: -; V: TRBV24-1; J: TRBJ2-3; D: TRBD1
CDR3: CASSLMGLASEQYF; DNA: TGTGCCAGCAGCTTAATGGGACTAGCAAGCGAGCAGTACTTC; size: once; V: TRBV11-3; J: TRBJ2-7; D: TRBD2
CDR3: CASSVAGPHEQYF; DNA: TGTGCCAGCAGCGTGGCAGGGCCGCACGAGCAGTACTTC; size: few; V: TRBV7-9; J: TRBJ2-7; D: -
CDR3: CASSPTDSRGYTF; DNA: TGTGCCAGCTCACCAACCGACAGTAGGGGCTACACCTTC; size: -; V: TRBV18; J: TRBJ1-2; D: -
CDR3: CASSSGEWYTEAFF; DNA: TGTGCCAGCAGCTCAGGGGAATGGTACACTGAAGCTTTCTTT; size: -; V: TRBV27; J: TRBJ1-1; D: -
CDR3: CASSFGGDDGYTF; DNA: TGTGCCAGCAGCTTCGGGGGGGACGATGGCTACACCTTC; size: -; V: TRBV7-9; J: TRBJ1-2; D: -
CDR3: CASSLQRGNEQFF; DNA: TGTGCTAGCAGCCTGCAGCGGGGCAATGAGCAGTTCTTC; size: -; V: TRBV7-7; J: TRBJ2-1; D: TRBD2
CDR3: CASSFVIGHRAAGYTF; DNA: TGTGCCAGCAGCTTTGTTATCGGGCACAGGGCGGCTGGCTACACCTTC; size: -; V: TRBV7-2; J: TRBJ1-2; D: -
CDR3: CASSTRQTPNTEAFF; DNA: TGTGCCAGCAGCACTCGACAGACACCGAACACTGAAGCTTTCTTT; size: -; V: TRBV9; J: TRBJ1-1; D: -
CDR3: CASSQREGAQANGYTF; DNA: TGCGCCAGCAGCCAAAGGGAAGGGGCCCAGGCAAACGGCTACACCTTC; size: -; V: TRBV4-1; J: TRBJ1-2; D: -
CDR3: CAWRTSKAQYF; DNA: TGTGCCTGGCGGACTAGCAAGGCGCAGTATTTT; size: -; V: TRBV30; J: TRBJ2-3; D: TRBD2
CDR3: CASSQAGRSNQPQHF; DNA: TGTGCCAGCAGCCAGGCAGGGCGTAGCAATCAGCCCCAGCATTTT; size: -; V: TRBV28; J: TRBJ1-5; D: -
CDR3: CASAGGRRMNTEAFF; DNA: TGCGCCAGCGCGGGGGGCAGGAGAATGAACACTGAAGCTTTCTTT; size: -; V: TRBV10-2; J: TRBJ1-1; D: -
CDR3: CASSQRRLRGGHTEAFF; DNA: TGTGCCAGCAGCCAACGCCGCCTGAGGGGAGGTCACACTGAAGCTTTCTTT; size: -; V: TRBV3-1/TRBV3-2; J: TRBJ1-1; D: -
CDR3: CAISAGNHLYEQYF; DNA: TGTGCCATCAGTGCAGGGAATCATCTCTACGAGCAGTACTTC; size: -; V: TRBV10-3; J: TRBJ2-7; D: -
CDR3: CASSPGLAGGSDTQYF; DNA: TGTGCCAGCAGCCCGGGACTAGCGGGGGGGTCGGATACGCAGTATTTT; size: -; V: TRBV7-2; J: TRBJ2-3; D: TRBD2
CDR3: CASSPGIAGGIVAPKNIQYF; DNA: TGTGCCAGCTCACCTGGAATAGCGGGGGGCATAGTAGCGCCCAAAAACATTCAGTACTTC; size: -; V: TRBV18; J: TRBJ2-4; D: TRBD2
CDR3: CASSDGGDPLGRTEAFF; DNA: TGTGCCAGCAGTGATGGGGGGGACCCCTTGGGGCGCACTGAAGCTTTCTTT; size: -; V: TRBV25-1; J: TRBJ1-1; D: -
CDR3: CASRAWGANVLTF; DNA: TGTGCCAGCAGGGCCTGGGGGGCCAACGTCCTGACTTTC; size: once; V: TRBV5-4; J: TRBJ2-6; D: -
CDR3: CASSEAVYSGNTIYF; DNA: TGTGCCAGCAGTGAAGCGGTCTACTCTGGAAACACCATATATTTT; size: -; V: TRBV6-1; J: TRBJ1-3; D: -
CDR3: CASSLGTPGQAYGYTF; DNA: TGCGCCAGCAGCTTGGGGACACCGGGACAGGCCTATGGCTACACCTTC; size: -; V: TRBV5-1; J: TRBJ1-2; D: TRBD1
CDR3: CASSLVGGRREETQYF; DNA: TGTGCCAGCAGCTTAGTGGGGGGGCGCAGAGAGGAGACCCAGTACTTC; size: once; V: TRBV7-6; J: TRBJ2-5; D: -
CDR3: CSAREVTEAFF; DNA: TGCAGTGCTAGGGAGGTTACTGAAGCTTTCTTT; size: -; V: TRBV20-1; J: TRBJ1-1; D: -
CDR3: CASSQDSAPGRPQHF; DNA: TGCGCCAGCAGCCAAGATTCGGCTCCGGGGAGGCCCCAGCATTTT; size: -; V: TRBV4-1; J: TRBJ1-5; D: -
CDR3: CASSQAKAGGNYNEQFF; DNA: TGTGCCAGCAGCCAAGCTAAAGCGGGGGGGAACTACAATGAGCAGTTCTTC; size: -; V: TRBV4-2; J: TRBJ2-1; D: TRBD2
CDR3: CASSASALQGNTQYF; DNA: TGCGCCAGCAGTGCCTCAGCCCTACAGGGAAATACGCAGTATTTT; size: -; V: TRBV10-1; J: TRBJ2-3; D: -
CDR3: CASSLVALTEAFF; DNA: TGTGCCAGCAGCTTAGTCGCGCTCACTGAAGCTTTCTTT; size: -; V: TRBV7-2; J: TRBJ1-1; D: -
CDR3: CASIPGTGLEKLFF; DNA: TGTGCCAGCATCCCCGGGACAGGGCTTGAAAAACTGTTTTTT; size: -; V: TRBV6-5; J: TRBJ1-4; D: TRBD1
CDR3: CASSLGQGVTDTQYF; DNA: TGTGCCAGCAGCTTGGGACAGGGGGTGACAGATACGCAGTATTTT; size: -; V: TRBV5-4; J: TRBJ2-3; D: TRBD1
CDR3: CASSLKTGVMNTEAFF; DNA: TGTGCCAGCAGCTTAAAGACAGGGGTTATGAACACTGAAGCTTTCTTT; size: once; V: TRBV13; J: TRBJ1-1; D: TRBD1
CDR3: CASSQVLTSGGMNTGELFF; DNA: TGCGCCAGCAGCCAAGTTCTGACTAGCGGGGGGATGAACACCGGGGAGCTGTTTTTT; size: -; V: TRBV4-3; J: TRBJ2-2; D: TRBD2
CDR3: CASTTRGGLEKLFF; DNA: TGTGCCAGCACCACCAGGGGAGGGCTTGAAAAACTGTTTTTT; size: -; V: TRBV6-5; J: TRBJ1-4; D: -
CDR3: CASSPARENQPQHF; DNA: TGTGCCAGCTCTCCAGCTCGGGAGAATCAGCCCCAGCATTTT; size: -; V: TRBV18; J: TRBJ1-5; D: -
CDR3: CASAGGTWDEQFF; DNA: TGTGCCAGCGCGGGGGGCACCTGGGATGAGCAGTTCTTC; size: few; V: TRBV11-3; J: TRBJ2-1; D: TRBD2
CDR3: CAISEPGQVPYEQYF; DNA: TGTGCCATCAGTGAACCGGGACAGGTCCCCTACGAGCAGTACTTC; size: -; V: TRBV10-3; J: TRBJ2-7; D: TRBD1
CDR3: CSVAGDRSSYGYTF; DNA: TGCAGCGTTGCAGGGGATCGCAGTAGCTATGGCTACACCTTC; size: -; V: TRBV29-1; J: TRBJ1-2; D: -
CDR3: CASGWDRANEQFF; DNA: TGTGCCAGCGGCTGGGACAGGGCGAATGAGCAGTTCTTC; size: -; V: TRBV7-3; J: TRBJ2-1; D: TRBD1
CDR3: CAIRARDVTEAFF; DNA: TGTGCCATCCGGGCGAGGGATGTGACTGAAGCTTTCTTT; size: -; V: TRBV10-3; J: TRBJ1-1; D: -
CDR3: CASSLGRVAGREQFF; DNA: TGTGCCAGCAGCTTAGGAAGGGTCGCGGGGAGAGAGCAGTTCTTC; size: -; V: TRBV11-2; J: TRBJ2-1; D: -
CDR3: CASDGKRTGGTSPLHF; DNA: TGTGCCAGCGATGGGAAAAGAACAGGGGGAACTTCACCCCTCCACTTT; size: -; V: TRBV2; J: TRBJ1-6; D: TRBD1